This T cell receptor beta chain stems from a study of shared clonotypes between healthy human individuals. As concerns this clone: The antigen is not known.

Regarding the study as a whole: Represented genetic and exposure-history diversity was restricted by having few donors.

TCRdb keeps only in-frame clones here, not all; method: immunoSEQ multiplex PCR. The sample carries around 700,000 clones, about 78% recorded once. The sequence derives from a woman in her thirties in good health. The specimen sequenced was memory CD4+ T cells sorted from blood. Subset noted: CD45RA-negative fraction.

The CDR3 sequence is CASSQVYATNEKLFF. For the CDR3, the DNA is TGCGCCAGCAGCCAAGTGTACGCAACTAATGAAAAACTGTTTTTT. V usage is TRBV4-1 and J usage is TRBJ1-4; D gene unclear. Germline V gene lookup returns CDR1 MGHRA and CDR2 YSYEKL. Between the trimmed V and J ends, which lost 1 base and 0 bases, there was a span of 6 bases. There are 15 residues in the CDR3.